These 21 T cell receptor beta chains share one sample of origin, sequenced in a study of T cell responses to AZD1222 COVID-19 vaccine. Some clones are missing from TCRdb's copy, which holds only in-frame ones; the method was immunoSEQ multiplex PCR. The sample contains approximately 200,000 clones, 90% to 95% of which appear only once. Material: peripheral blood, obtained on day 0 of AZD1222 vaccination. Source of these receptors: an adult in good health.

The CDR3 DNA reads as TGTGCCAGCAGATGGGGGGTTCCCTACGAGCAGTACTTC. Protein product: CASRWGVPYEQYF. V usage is TRBV2 and J usage is TRBJ2-7; a possible D gene is TRBD2 (6 bases). This CDR3 comprises 13 residues. Germline V gene lookup returns CDR1 SNHLY and CDR2 FYNNEI. V lost 6 bases and J lost 2, with 11 bases in between.

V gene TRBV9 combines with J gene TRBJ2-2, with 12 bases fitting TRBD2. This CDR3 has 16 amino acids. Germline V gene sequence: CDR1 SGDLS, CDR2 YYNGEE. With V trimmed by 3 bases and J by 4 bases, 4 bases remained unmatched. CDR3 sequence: CASSASGRAGTGELFF. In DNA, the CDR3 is TGTGCCAGCAGCGCTAGCGGGAGGGCGGGCACCGGGGAGCTGTTTTTT.

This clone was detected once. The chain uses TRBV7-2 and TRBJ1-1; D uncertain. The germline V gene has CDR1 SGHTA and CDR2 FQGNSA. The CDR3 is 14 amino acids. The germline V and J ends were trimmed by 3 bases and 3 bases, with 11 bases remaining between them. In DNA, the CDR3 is TGTGCCAGCAGCTTCAGAGGACGGGACACTGAAGCTTTCTTT. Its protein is CASSFRGRDTEAFF.

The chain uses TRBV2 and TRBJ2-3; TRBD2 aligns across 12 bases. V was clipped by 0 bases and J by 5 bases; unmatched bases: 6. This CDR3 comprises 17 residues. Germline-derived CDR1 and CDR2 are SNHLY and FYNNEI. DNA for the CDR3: TGTGCCAGCAGTGAAGCGACGACTAGCGGGGGAGGAGATACGCAGTATTTT. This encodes CASSEATTSGGGDTQYF.

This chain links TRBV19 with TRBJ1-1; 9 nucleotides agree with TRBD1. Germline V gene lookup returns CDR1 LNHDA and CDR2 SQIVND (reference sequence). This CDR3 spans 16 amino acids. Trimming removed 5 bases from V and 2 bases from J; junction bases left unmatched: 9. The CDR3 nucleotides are TGTGCCAGTAGTCACCATCGGACAGGGGATAACACTGAAGCTTTCTTT. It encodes CASSHHRTGDNTEAFF.

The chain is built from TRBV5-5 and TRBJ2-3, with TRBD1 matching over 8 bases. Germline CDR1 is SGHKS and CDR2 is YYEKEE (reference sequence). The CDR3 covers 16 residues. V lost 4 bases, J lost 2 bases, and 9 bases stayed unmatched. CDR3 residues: CASSIGQGSITDTQYF. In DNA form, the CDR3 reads TGTGCCAGCAGCATTGGACAGGGTTCAATCACAGATACGCAGTATTTT. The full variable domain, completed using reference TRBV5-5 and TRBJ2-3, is DAGVTQSPTHLIKTRGQQVTLRCSPISGHKSVSWYQQVLGQGPQFIFQYYEKEERGRGNFPDRFSARQFPNYSSELNVNALLLGDSALYLCASSIGQGSITDTQYFGPGTRLTVL.

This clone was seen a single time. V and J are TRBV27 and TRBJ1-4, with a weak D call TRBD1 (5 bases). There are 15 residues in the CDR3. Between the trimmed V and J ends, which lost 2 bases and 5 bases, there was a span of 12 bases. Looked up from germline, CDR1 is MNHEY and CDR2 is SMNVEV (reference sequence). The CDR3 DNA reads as TGTGCCAGCAGTTTAGGGGGGGTATTAAATGAAAAACTGTTTTTT. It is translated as CASSLGGVLNEKLFF.

The DNA of the CDR3 is TGTGCCTCCCAGCGGGAGGGCTCCTACAATGAGCAGTTCTTC. Its translation: CASQREGSYNEQFF. The chain couples TRBV6-6 to TRBJ2-1; 10 bases match TRBD2. V trimming: 11 bases; J trimming: 0 bases; junction bases outside the gene matches: 4. From germline, CDR1 is MNHNY and CDR2 SVGAGI (reference sequence). The CDR3 covers 14 residues.

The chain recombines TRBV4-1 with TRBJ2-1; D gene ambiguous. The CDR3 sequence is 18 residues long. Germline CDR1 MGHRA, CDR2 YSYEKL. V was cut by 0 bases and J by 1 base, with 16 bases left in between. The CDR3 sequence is CASSQEELGLGSYNEQFF. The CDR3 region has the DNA TGCGCCAGCAGCCAAGAAGAATTGGGCCTAGGTTCCTACAATGAGCAGTTCTTC.

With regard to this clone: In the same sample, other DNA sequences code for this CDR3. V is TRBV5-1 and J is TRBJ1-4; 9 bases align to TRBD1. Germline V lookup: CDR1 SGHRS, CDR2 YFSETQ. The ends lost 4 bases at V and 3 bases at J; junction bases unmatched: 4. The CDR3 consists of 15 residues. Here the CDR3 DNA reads TGCGCCAGCAGCCCGACAGGGGGTCCTAATGAAAAACTGTTTTTT. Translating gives CASSPTGGPNEKLFF.

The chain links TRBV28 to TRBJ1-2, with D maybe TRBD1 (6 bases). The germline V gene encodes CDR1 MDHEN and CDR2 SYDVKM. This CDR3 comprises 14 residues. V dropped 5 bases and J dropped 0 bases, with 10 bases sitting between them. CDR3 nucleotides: TGTGCCAGCAGTCCCACAGGGACTAACTATGGCTACACCTTC. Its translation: CASSPTGTNYGYTF.

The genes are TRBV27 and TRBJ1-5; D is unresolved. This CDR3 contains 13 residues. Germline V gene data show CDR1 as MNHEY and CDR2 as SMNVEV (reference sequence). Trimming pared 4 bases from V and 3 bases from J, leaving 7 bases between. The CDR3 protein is CASSWSPNQPQHF. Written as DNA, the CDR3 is TGTGCCAGCAGTTGGTCTCCCAATCAGCCCCAGCATTTT.

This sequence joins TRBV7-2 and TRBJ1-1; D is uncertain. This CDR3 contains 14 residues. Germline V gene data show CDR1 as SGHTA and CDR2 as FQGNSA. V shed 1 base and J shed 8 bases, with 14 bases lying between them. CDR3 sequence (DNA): TGTGCCAGCAGCTTAGTTGGGCAGGCGTTAGAAGCTTTCTTT. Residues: CASSLVGQALEAFF. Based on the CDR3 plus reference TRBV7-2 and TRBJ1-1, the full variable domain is GAGVSQSPSNKVTEKGKDVELRCDPISGHTALYWYRQSLGQGLEFLIYFQGNSAPDKSGLPSDRFSAERTGGSVSTLTIQRTQQEDSAVYLCASSLVGQALEAFFGQGTRLTVV.

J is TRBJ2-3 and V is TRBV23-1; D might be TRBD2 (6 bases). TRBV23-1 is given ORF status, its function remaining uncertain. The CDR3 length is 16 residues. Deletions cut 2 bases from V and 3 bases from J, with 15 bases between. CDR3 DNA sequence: TGCGCCAGCAGTCAAGGGGAGGCCCCCTGGACAGATACGCAGTATTTT. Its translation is CASSQGEAPWTDTQYF.

CDR3 sequence: CASSLGLAGVLKTQYF. In nucleotides, the CDR3 is TGTGCCAGCAGCTTGGGGCTAGCGGGAGTTCTGAAGACCCAGTACTTC. The gene calls are TRBV5-4 and TRBJ2-5; 10 nucleotides agree with TRBD2. This CDR3 is 16 amino acids long. Germline CDR1 SGHNT, CDR2 YYREEE (reference sequence). The V segment lost 0 bases and the J segment 6 bases; nucleotides outside the gene matches: 8.

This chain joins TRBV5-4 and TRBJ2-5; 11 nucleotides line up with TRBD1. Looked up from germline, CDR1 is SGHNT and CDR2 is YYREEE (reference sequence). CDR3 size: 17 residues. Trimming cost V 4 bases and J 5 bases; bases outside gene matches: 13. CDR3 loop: CASSIPTGGTGGETQYF. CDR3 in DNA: TGTGCCAGCAGCATCCCCACCGGAGGGACAGGGGGGGAGACCCAGTACTTC.

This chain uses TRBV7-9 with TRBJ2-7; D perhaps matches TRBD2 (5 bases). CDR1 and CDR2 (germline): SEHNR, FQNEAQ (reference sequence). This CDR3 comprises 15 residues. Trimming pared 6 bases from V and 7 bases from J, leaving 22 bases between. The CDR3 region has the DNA TGTGCCAGCAGGCCCCGCGGAGCTCCGAGGGAGGAGCAGTACTTC. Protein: CASRPRGAPREEQYF.

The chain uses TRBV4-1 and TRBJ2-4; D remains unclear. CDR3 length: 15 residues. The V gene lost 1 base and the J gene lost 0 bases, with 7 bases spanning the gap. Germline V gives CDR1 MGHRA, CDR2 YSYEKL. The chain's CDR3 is CASSQGSLAKNIQYF. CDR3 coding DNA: TGCGCCAGCAGCCAAGGTAGTTTAGCCAAAAACATTCAGTACTTC.

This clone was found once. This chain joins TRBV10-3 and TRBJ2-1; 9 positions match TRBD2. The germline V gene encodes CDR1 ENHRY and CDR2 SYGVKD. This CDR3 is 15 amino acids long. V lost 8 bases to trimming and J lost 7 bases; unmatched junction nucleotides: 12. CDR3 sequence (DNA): TGTGCCATCTCCCAGGGGACTAGCAGATTAAATGAGCAGTTCTTC. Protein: CAISQGTSRLNEQFF.

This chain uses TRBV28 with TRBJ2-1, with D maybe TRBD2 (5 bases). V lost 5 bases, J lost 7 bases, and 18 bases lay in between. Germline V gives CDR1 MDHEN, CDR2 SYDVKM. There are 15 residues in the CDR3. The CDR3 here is CASSPEVSSLNEQFF. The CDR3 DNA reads TGTGCCAGCAGTCCCGAGGTGTCTAGCTTGAATGAGCAGTTCTTC.

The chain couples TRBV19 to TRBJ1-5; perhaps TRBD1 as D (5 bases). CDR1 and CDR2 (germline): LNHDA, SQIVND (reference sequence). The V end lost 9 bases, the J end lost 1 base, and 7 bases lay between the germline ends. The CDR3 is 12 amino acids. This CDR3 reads CASQGSNQPQHF. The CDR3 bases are TGTGCCAGCCAGGGAAGCAATCAGCCCCAGCATTTT.